Listed below are T cell receptor beta chains from one sample, sequenced in a study of glioma-infiltrating T cells after dendritic cell vaccination. TCRdb's table, derived via immunoSEQ multiplex PCR, lists solely in-frame clones and lacks some. The sample gives about 100,000 clones, 79% of which show up once; around 5.9% is in the top ten. The starting material was blood, obtained before dendritic cell vaccination. These receptors were taken from a human donor with glioblastoma. The CDR3 runs from the conserved cysteine through the conserved F or W. A D gene is named only where the DNA matches it firmly. Some rows mark clone size as missing; the rest say once, few, many or name a class of expanded clone.

d_gene | j_gene | abundance | v_gene | CDR3nt | CDR3aa
- | TRBJ1-1 | - | TRBV12-2 | TGTGCAAGTCGCTTAGCGTCGAGCAAGATGAACACTGAAGCTTTCTTT | CASRLASSKMNTEAFF
- | TRBJ1-4 | - | TRBV4-1 | TGCGCCAGCAGCCAAGATGTACCTCCCCCTCCGGAACTGTTTTTT | CASSQDVPPPPELFF
- | TRBJ1-2 | few | TRBV11-3 | TGCCACCATAGCTCCCGCGGGGGGTATGGCTACACCTTC | CHHSSRGGYGYTF
TRBD2 | TRBJ2-7 | - | TRBV28 | TGTGCCAGCAGTTTACCTAGCGGGAATTCCGAGCAGTACTTC | CASSLPSGNSEQYF
- | TRBJ1-2 | - | TRBV10-1 | TGCGCCAGCAGTCTAGACAGAAACTATGGCTACACCTTC | CASSLDRNYGYTF
- | TRBJ2-1 | - | TRBV28 | TGTGCCAGCAGCCCCCCCGAGGGCGTGAATGAGCAGTTCTTC | CASSPPEGVNEQFF
- | TRBJ2-3 | - | TRBV6-4 | TGTGCCAGCAGCCGCGAGGCCAATCCGGGGGATACGCAGTATTTT | CASSREANPGDTQYF
TRBD1 | TRBJ1-4 | - | TRBV9 | TGTGCCAGCAGCGAGGGGGACAGGGCAAAAAATGAAAAACTGTTTTTT | CASSEGDRAKNEKLFF
- | TRBJ1-1 | - | TRBV7-8 | TGTGCCAGCAGCAGAGACAGGCAAAGTGAAGCTTTCTTT | CASSRDRQSEAFF
TRBD1 | TRBJ2-7 | - | TRBV11-2 | TGTGCCAGCAGCGAACAAGGACAGGGGATCCACGAGCAGTACTTC | CASSEQGQGIHEQYF
- | TRBJ1-1 | - | TRBV11-2 | TGTGCCAGCAGCTTAGAACCTACCGGGGAAAAAGCTTTCTTT | CASSLEPTGEKAFF
- | TRBJ2-7 | - | TRBV28 | TGTGCCAGCAGTCCCGACAGTTTATCCTACGAGCAGTACTTC | CASSPDSLSYEQYF
- | TRBJ2-3 | - | TRBV7-3 | TGTGCCAGCAGCTTAACGAGGGAGAGAACGCAGTATTTT | CASSLTRERTQYF
- | TRBJ2-2 | - | TRBV28 | TGTGCCAGCAGTTTTTTAGGAGGGTTTTCAGCGGGCAGGGCAACCGGGGAGCTGTTTTTT | CASSFLGGFSAGRATGELFF
TRBD1 | TRBJ1-5 | - | TRBV4-1 | TGCGCCAGCAGCAGACAGGGGCAGGGGTATAGCAATCAGCCCCAGCATTTT | CASSRQGQGYSNQPQHF
TRBD2 | TRBJ2-7 | - | TRBV5-6 | TGTGCCAGCAGCCATTTAGGTAGCGGGGGGCCCTCTTACTACTACGAGCAGTACTTC | CASSHLGSGGPSYYYEQYF
TRBD2 | TRBJ2-1 | - | TRBV27 | TGTGCCAGCAGGCCTAGCGGGAGTGGTGAGCAGTTCTTC | CASRPSGSGEQFF
- | TRBJ2-7 | medium-sized | TRBV10-1 | TGCGCCAGCAGTGTTGGGCTGTCCAAGTCCGAGCAGTACTTC | CASSVGLSKSEQYF
- | TRBJ1-1 | few | TRBV5-6 | TGTGCCAGCAGCGCTCAGGGTACGAACACTGAAGCTTTCTTT | CASSAQGTNTEAFF
TRBD2 | TRBJ2-3 | few | TRBV7-6 | TGTGCCAGCAGCTTAGGTAGCGGGGCCTACACAGATACGCAGTATTTT | CASSLGSGAYTDTQYF
- | TRBJ1-1 | - | TRBV27 | TGTGCCAGCAGTTTAAAAGTCTCGGGCACTGAAGCTTTCTTT | CASSLKVSGTEAFF
- | TRBJ1-2 | - | TRBV4-2 | TGTGCCAGCAGCCAGGCGGGAACAGCGGTCGATGGCTACACCTTC | CASSQAGTAVDGYTF
TRBD2 | TRBJ2-7 | - | TRBV27 | TGTGCCAGCAGTTTACTAAATAGCGGGGGCGGGAAGCAGTACTTC | CASSLLNSGGGKQYF
TRBD1 | TRBJ1-5 | - | TRBV5-7 | TGTGCCAGCAACCCGGGACAGGGGGCTTGGGGCAATCAGCCCCAGCATTTT | CASNPGQGAWGNQPQHF
TRBD1 | TRBJ1-6 | - | TRBV5-4 | TGTGCCAGCAGCCGGGGACAGGGAAATTCACCCCTCCACTTT | CASSRGQGNSPLHF
TRBD1 | TRBJ1-6 | - | TRBV30 | TGTGCCTGGAGTGTAAGAGGGGTGACAGGGTCTAGTTCACCCCTCCACTTT | CAWSVRGVTGSSSPLHF
- | TRBJ1-2 | - | TRBV27 | TGTGCCAGCAGTTTATCAGCGGGGGACTACTATGGCTACACCTTC | CASSLSAGDYYGYTF
TRBD1 | TRBJ1-1 | - | TRBV10-1 | TGCGCCAGCAGTTCGGACAGGTTGAACACTGAAGCTTTCTTT | CASSSDRLNTEAFF
TRBD2 | TRBJ2-1 | - | TRBV2 | TGTGCCAGCAGTGTAGGACTAGCGGACTACAATGAGCAGTTCTTC | CASSVGLADYNEQFF
- | TRBJ2-3 | - | TRBV5-1 | TGCGCCAGCAGCCCTCCAGGGATGGATACGCAGTATTTT | CASSPPGMDTQYF
TRBD2 | TRBJ2-3 | - | TRBV6-4 | TGTGCCAGCAGAACTAGCGGGGGGCCCACAGATACGCAGTATTTT | CASRTSGGPTDTQYF
- | TRBJ2-3 | once | TRBV5-5 | TGTGCCAGCAGCTTAGGGGTAGGGGACACAGATACGCAGTATTTT | CASSLGVGDTDTQYF
- | TRBJ1-1 | once | TRBV19 | TGTGCCAGTAGTATCCGCAGGAACACTGAAGCTTTCTTT | CASSIRRNTEAFF
- | TRBJ1-2 | once | TRBV29-1 | TGCAGCGTTGCAAAGTTGGCGGACTATGGCTACACCTTC | CSVAKLADYGYTF
TRBD1 | TRBJ1-1 | - | TRBV5-1 | TGCGCCAGCAGCTCGGTGCCGGGACAGGGAATGAACACTGAAGCTTTCTTT | CASSSVPGQGMNTEAFF
TRBD1 | TRBJ1-2 | - | TRBV5-1 | TGCGCCAGCAGCTTGGGACAGGGGCTCCCCTATGGCTACACCTTC | CASSLGQGLPYGYTF
- | TRBJ1-1 | - | TRBV30 | TGTGCCTGGAGTGTATCGCGAAACACTGAAGCTTTCTTT | CAWSVSRNTEAFF
TRBD1 | TRBJ2-5 | once | TRBV2 | TGTGCCAGCAGAGTAACAGGGGGCTCGGAGACCCAGTACTTC | CASRVTGGSETQYF
- | TRBJ1-4 | once | TRBV2 | TGTGCCAGCCCTGCCCCACAGGGATTTAATGAAAAACTGTTTTTT | CASPAPQGFNEKLFF
- | TRBJ1-5 | - | TRBV19 | TGTGCCAGTAGCCCAGGTAGGAATCAGCCCCAGCATTTT | CASSPGRNQPQHF
- | TRBJ1-5 | few | TRBV6-1 | TGTGCCAGCAGCTTACACGGGGATAGCAATCAGCCCCAGCATTTT | CASSLHGDSNQPQHF
- | TRBJ1-4 | - | TRBV5-5 | TGTGCCAGCACCTCGGTACAGGGAACATCAACTAATGAAAAACTGTTTTTT | CASTSVQGTSTNEKLFF
TRBD1 | TRBJ1-2 | few | TRBV6-5 | TGTGCCAGCAGTCCACAGGGGGTCGGACACTATGGCTACACCTTC | CASSPQGVGHYGYTF
TRBD2 | TRBJ2-7 | few | TRBV6-1 | TGTGCCAGCAGCTCCGGGACTAGCGTCTACGAGCAGTACTTC | CASSSGTSVYEQYF
- | TRBJ2-7 | - | TRBV2 | TGTGCCAGCAGTGTTGAGGGGACACACATCTCCTACGAGCAGTACTTC | CASSVEGTHISYEQYF
- | TRBJ1-1 | once | TRBV6-1 | TGTGCCAGCAGTGTCTTAGGGGGGGACACTGAAGCTTTCTTT | CASSVLGGDTEAFF
- | TRBJ2-5 | - | TRBV2 | TGTGCCAGCATACGGGTTGAGACCCAGTACTTC | CASIRVETQYF
TRBD1 | TRBJ1-2 | - | TRBV30 | TGTGCCTGGAGTCCTCCCGGGACAGTATTTCGGGGCTACACCTTC | CAWSPPGTVFRGYTF
- | TRBJ1-5 | - | TRBV30 | TGTGCCTGGAGTCTCCACAGGGCTGTGAATCAGCCCCAGCATTTT | CAWSLHRAVNQPQHF
- | TRBJ1-5 | - | TRBV28 | TGTGCCAGCAGTGACGGAGGTGGCCCCCACCAGCCCCAGCATTTT | CASSDGGGPHQPQHF
- | TRBJ2-7 | - | TRBV11-1 | TGTGCCAGCAGCTTAGCGAACGGGGAGCAGTACTTC | CASSLANGEQYF
TRBD2 | TRBJ2-7 | - | TRBV19 | TGTGCCAGTAGTATAGATGGCGGGAGGAGCGAGCAGTACTTC | CASSIDGGRSEQYF
TRBD1 | TRBJ2-6 | - | TRBV6-4 | TGTGCCAGCAGACCGACAGGGACTGGGGCCAACGTCCTGACTTTC | CASRPTGTGANVLTF
- | TRBJ2-1 | - | TRBV5-1 | TGCGCCAGCAGCTTGGATATTGACAGCCGGGATGAGCAGTTCTTC | CASSLDIDSRDEQFF